This T cell receptor beta chain was observed in a study of graft-versus-host responses after intestinal transplantation (dated by TCRdb to the early 2020s). The study in broad terms: The transplants that recipients got were multivisceral, liver-intestinal, or isolated intestinal. Every recipient was given anti-thymocyte globulin induction, then maintenance tacrolimus and steroids for roughly 3 years. After intestinal transplantation, graft-versus-host and host-versus-graft alloreactive T cell clones were followed in the graft, circulation and bone marrow using bulk TCR-beta CDR3 sequencing. To identify alloreactive clones, pre-transplant mixed lymphocyte reaction products were sequenced and compared with unstimulated pre-transplant donor and recipient T cells. The cohort enrolled under 25 intestinal transplant recipients including one retransplant, and a few patients lacking pretransplant specimens were excluded. Donor T cell macrochimerism was defined as a peak of at least 4% donor T cells among recipient peripheral blood mononuclear cells. Samples from three later patients were sequenced in-house on an Illumina MiSeq with MiXCR processing rather than by the commercial service.

Receptors were amplified or captured by the immunoSEQ multiplex PCR assay. In most patients, genomic DNA was isolated using the Qiagen DNeasy Blood and Tissue Kit and sent frozen to Adaptive Biotechnologies for TCR sequencing. For most patients, high-throughput TCR-beta CDR3 sequencing of genomic DNA was performed by Adaptive Biotechnologies. The paper's processing steps were these. Adaptive's ImmunoSEQ software supplied the TCR sequencing data for 15 to 20 patients, while MiXCR and VDJtools were used to process three other patients. CD4 versus CD8 sorting errors were corrected by removing sequences found in both subsets at a frequency ratio below 5:1. CDR3 nucleotide sequences shared between donor and recipient were removed because the origin of such sequences could not be assigned. Alloreactive clones required at least 2-fold expansion over unstimulated cells and minimum CFSE-low frequency of 0.002% (template counts) or 0.001% (read counts). Clones detected in sequenced pre-transplant spleen, lymph node, or MLR CFSE-low populations of the donor or recipient were defined as mappable. The cumulative frequency of alloreactive clones was calculated as a percentage of all sequences, weighted by copy number. TCRdb's version of the immuneACCESS table is confined to in-frame rearrangements and falls short of the full clone set. An unresolved V gene accounts for under half of the shortfall where checked; the remainder is of unknown origin. Clonal size and the V and J genes are those of that table, whereas D and trimming came from the DNA. This sample has about 73,000 clones in its table, and 90% of those were observed once. 3.5% to 5% of the sample rests with the top ten.

Reading the label with the study, this specimen's time point is: cells obtained before transplantation from donor or recipient. CD3+CD4+ and CD3+CD8+ populations were FACS-sorted from unstimulated pre-transplant donor and recipient cells taken from spleen or lymph nodes. The full study reports these points: The conclusions were limited by the relatively low number and heterogeneity of the intestinal transplant patients. GvH clones turned up in recipient bone marrow, with some appearing earlier in ileal mucosa or blood, a pattern consistent with an intestinal mucosal origin. High GvH to HvG T cell clonal ratios were observed in the allografts of patients with donor T cell macrochimerism. Early after transplant, declines in HvG clones were associated with peak levels of circulating GvH clones.

The CDR3 has 14 amino acids, counting the end cysteine and valine. Only the CDR3 region is kept as DNA, spanning 42 bases read in frame from base 1. As encoded in the germline V gene, CDR1 is SGHAT while CDR2 is FQNNGV. Trimming removed 4 bases from V and 0 bases from J, leaving 10 bases between the germline ends. As for this clone: Its antigen is still unknown. No much larger clonotype is one base removed from it; base qualities were not supplied.

This sequence was found in a human donor who was the organ donor for an intestinal transplant. Sequenced here: unstimulated CD8+ T cells sorted from spleen or lymph node cells, sampled before transplant. Here the chain combines TRBV11-2 and TRBJ2-7; possibly the D gene is TRBD1, per 5 matching bases. The CDR3: CASSYTDSSYEQYV. The DNA is TGTGCCAGCAGCTACACTGACAGCTCCTACGAGCAGTACGTC.